This T cell receptor (beta chain) is from a study of cytomegalovirus exposure and HLA in healthy donors. The PCR employed 60 Vbeta primers together with 13 Jbeta primers. Using immunoSEQ multiplex PCR, the repertoire was profiled, and TCRdb retains in-frame clones only, with some absent. Seen here are 100,000 or so clones, roughly 82% observed once, and the top ten hold 1.2%. CDR1 MRHNA and CDR2 SNTAGT come from the germline V gene. Trimming removed 0 bases at V and 9 bases at J, with 6 bases between. The CDR3 runs 12 residues. This clone has only a few counts. This receptor was identified in a woman between 18 and 29 years old in good health and CMV-seronegative. Sequencing used PBMCs. The rearrangement uses TRBV6-4 and TRBJ2-1; tentatively, D is TRBD2 (6 bases). CDR3 nucleotides: TGTGCCAGCAGTGACTCGGAGGGTGAGCAGTTCTTC. Amino acid sequence: CASSDSEGEQFF.